The present T cell receptor (beta chain) was sequenced within a study of OX40 agonist ivuxolimab in advanced cancers. Study-wide background: In three patients, partial responses were observed, one with hepatocellular carcinoma and two with cutaneous melanoma.

Sequencing used immunoSEQ multiplex PCR; TCRdb keeps in-frame clones, though not all of them. The table records roughly 60,000 clones, 85% to 90% of them present only once. Looked up from germline, CDR1 is SGHVS and CDR2 is FQNEAQ. V trimming: 5 bases; J trimming: 4 bases; junction bases outside the gene matches: 5. This CDR3 contains 14 residues. Findings and limits, study-wide: Expanded peripheral T cell antigen specificity was not determined.

Concerning this clone itself: What it recognizes is unknown.

The clonotype comes from an adult with an advanced solid tumor such as melanoma, head and neck, liver or kidney cancer. The rearrangement joins TRBV7-8 to TRBJ1-5; 7 nucleotides line up with TRBD1. The specimen comprised CD4+ or CD8+ T cells sorted from blood, sampled in a trial of the OX40 agonist ivuxolimab. This CDR3 is CASSERDRNQPQHF. As DNA, the CDR3 is TGTGCCAGCAGCGAGCGGGACAGAAATCAGCCCCAGCATTTT.